This is a list of T cell receptor beta chains from one sample in a study of neurological immune-mediated disorders. TCRdb re-derived calls from the 5' RACE reads in MiXCR, one entry per CDR3 protein. Seen here are roughly 14,000 distinct CDR3 sequences, 10% observed once, and the top ten hold around a quarter. Material: PBMCs. Receptor source: a woman aged 40-49 years in good health. The CDR3 runs from the conserved cysteine through the conserved F or W. Fields, in order: CDR3 length, V gene, J gene, clone size, CDR3 protein. The listing skips clone size in some rows; elsewhere it reads once, few, many or a size class.

>14|TRBV11-2|TRBJ2-1|many
CASSLDGIYNEQFF
>17|TRBV5-1|TRBJ2-1|many
CASSHGTSGSGADEQFF
>12|TRBV20-1|TRBJ2-1|many
CSARLVANEQFF
>12|TRBV3-1|TRBJ1-1|many
CASSQEWSEAFF
>12|TRBV20-1|TRBJ1-4|many
CSARATIEKLFF
>14|TRBV18|TRBJ2-2|.
CASSLKVDTGELFF
>17|TRBV7-9|TRBJ2-5|medium-sized
CASSNGREGRPQETQYF
>15|TRBV7-2|TRBJ2-3|many
CASSVDLGRTDTQYF
>12|TRBV9|TRBJ2-2|many
CASSAPGQGLFF
>14|TRBV7-2|TRBJ2-2|many
CASSLSRNTGELFF
>12|TRBV27|TRBJ2-7|many
CASSLSLGEQYF
>13|TRBV20-1|TRBJ1-1|many
CSSLPHMNTEAFF
>10|TRBV20-1|TRBJ2-7|many
CSAGGYEQYF
>17|TRBV7-2|TRBJ1-2|once
CASSLDHSLSANYGYTF
>14|TRBV18|TRBJ1-1|many
CASSPSAGREQAFF
>18|TRBV11-1|TRBJ2-1|medium-sized
CASSRRPTSGSSYNEQFF
>11|TRBV12-3/TRBV12-4|TRBJ2-1|many
CASSLPPRVFF
>16|TRBV18|TRBJ2-3|few
CASSPSRGQGTDTQYF
>13|TRBV20-1|TRBJ1-1|many
CSARVPSGTEAFF
>11|TRBV29-1|TRBJ1-1|medium-sized
CSVAANTEAFF
>18|TRBV5-1|TRBJ2-2|many
CASSLDAVRRVNTGELFF
>15|TRBV7-6|TRBJ2-1|many
CASSSGPGGYNEQFF
>16|TRBV5-1|TRBJ2-7|many
CASSRMTSGRITEQYF
>13|TRBV28|TRBJ2-7|many
CASTRPAAYEQYF
>12|TRBV9|TRBJ2-7|many
CASSLPGTEQYF
>16|TRBV28|TRBJ2-3|medium-sized
CASSERTSVLTDTQYF
>15|TRBV11-2|TRBJ2-4|many
CASRDTGLAKNIQYF
>15|TRBV5-1|TRBJ2-7|many
CASSISVAGEGEQYF
>14|TRBV7-3|TRBJ2-1|many
CASSDSDGYNEQFF
>19|TRBV11-2|TRBJ2-7|many
CASSLPRTSGRPLVREQYF
>16|TRBV3-1|TRBJ2-5|many
CASSHERTSGRETQYF